This TCR beta chain is from a study of CD8 T cell repertoires and HIV-1 epitope variants (dated by TCRdb to the early 2020s). A note on the overall study: T cells were stimulated in separate culture wells with each of twenty-five peptides representing autologous and known Gag and Nef epitope variants. The control conditions were a CMV, EBV and flu peptide pool, the Ebola AY9 epitope as a negative control, and a well with no peptide. Tested epitopes included three Gag epitope families and Nef HW9 and YT9. An aliquot of 1M T cells was saved as an uncultured baseline condition, separate from the roughly 83 T cell cultures. A total of about 80 T cell cultures were run, with each culture condition performed in triplicate except for one peptide, which was performed in duplicate. T cells were enriched using the EasySep Human T Cell Enrichment Kit and then co-cultured with an equal number of autologous T cell-negative cells acting as antigen-presenting cells. The cultures were grown for about nine days in IMDM with gentamicin, and half of the media was changed on days 3 and 7 with IL-2, IL-7 and IL-15 added. The paper as a whole reports these results and caveats: The assay identified only TCR beta chains and indicated proliferation to antigen, not T cell function or cytokine profile. The study identified eight to ten antigen-specific TCR beta clonotypes, 5 or 6 of which appeared to be cross-reactive for autologous or known escape epitope variants. The Nef KF9 family was recognized by five clonotypes and the HW9 family by one, and no responses to the TAALDMSHF plasma variant were observed.

The CDR3 starts with the cysteine, ends with the phenylalanine, and has 16 residues. Of the read, only the CDR3 DNA is kept; its 48 bases are in frame from base 1. V is cut back by 2 bases and J by 0 bases, with 3 bases in the junction unmatched. The germline V gene sets CDR1 to SGHDT and CDR2 to YYEEEE. Sequencing of TCR beta CDR3 regions was performed at survey depth on the immunoSEQ platform. The QIAamp DNA micro kit was used to extract genomic DNA from every cultured and uncultured CD8+ T cell population. On the authors' methods: Samples with under 5,000 productive reads were excluded, and this exclusion removed about 6.5% of the 75 HIV peptide-stimulated cultures. A MANAFEST web app trimmed sequences to CDR3 and removed nonproductive sequences, CDR3s under 5 amino acids, and those not starting C or ending F/W. Clonotypes were classified as antigen-specific only if expansion was observed in at least 2 of 3 replicates versus the no-peptide control at FDR 0.01, only within one epitope family. A frequency at least fivefold higher than in wells stimulated with peptides from other epitope families was additionally required for specific clonotypes. The table comes from immuneACCESS by way of TCRdb, which keeps in-frame sequences with V and J called. Part of the clones is missing from these tables; in studies checked, under half for an unresolved V gene and the rest for unknown reasons. The DNA was the basis for D and trimming; V, J and clone size are from that table. The sample includes almost 6,000 clones, with more than 60% observed a single time. The top ten clonotypes cover about 45% of the sample.

The EasySep Human CD8+ T Cell Enrichment Kit was used on day 10 to isolate CD8+ T cells from every culture. Remarks on this clone: Its cognate antigen has yet to be identified. Qualities for individual bases were not recorded, and no much larger clone is one base off.

The sample consisted of cultured CD8+ T cells derived from PBMCs. The chain employs TRBV5-6 and TRBJ2-1, with 9 bases in between that match TRBD1. This TCR derives from a male donor with HIV. The CDR3 region: CASSLAGQGSYNEQFF. The nucleotide sequence is given as TGTGCCAGCAGCTTAGCGGGACAGGGCTCCTACAATGAGCAGTTCTTC.